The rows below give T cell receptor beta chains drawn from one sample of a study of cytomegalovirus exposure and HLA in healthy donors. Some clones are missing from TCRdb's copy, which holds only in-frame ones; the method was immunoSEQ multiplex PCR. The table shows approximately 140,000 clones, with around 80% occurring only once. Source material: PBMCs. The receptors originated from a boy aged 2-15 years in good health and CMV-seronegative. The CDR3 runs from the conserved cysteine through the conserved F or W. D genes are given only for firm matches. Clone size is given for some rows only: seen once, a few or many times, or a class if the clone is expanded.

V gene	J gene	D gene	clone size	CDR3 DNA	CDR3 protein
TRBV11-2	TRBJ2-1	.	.	TGTGCCAGCAGCTTAATCCAGGGGTCCTACAATGAGCAGTTCTTC	CASSLIQGSYNEQFF
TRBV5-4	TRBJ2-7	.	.	TGTGCCAGCAGCTTTCATTCCCAGGGGTCCTACGAGCAGTACTTC	CASSFHSQGSYEQYF
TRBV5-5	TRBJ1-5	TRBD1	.	TGTGCCAGCAGCTTGGCCGCCGGGACAGGGACTTTTGCCCAGCATTTT	CASSLAAGTGTFAQHF
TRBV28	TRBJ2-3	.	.	TGTGCTACCCTGCCCCCCGGGAAGGCAGATACGCAGTATTTT	CATLPPGKADTQYF
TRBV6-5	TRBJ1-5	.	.	TGTGCCAGCAGTTTCAGGATAAGCAATCAGCCCCAGCATTTT	CASSFRISNQPQHF
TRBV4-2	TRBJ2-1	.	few	TGTGCCAGCAGCCTAGCAGGGAATGAGCAGTTCTTC	CASSLAGNEQFF
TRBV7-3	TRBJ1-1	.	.	TGTGCCAGCAGCTTGGACACTAACACTGAAGCTTTCTTT	CASSLDTNTEAFF
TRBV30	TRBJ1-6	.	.	TGTGCCTGGAGGGGTGACGGGGGTAATTCACCCCTCCACTTT	CAWRGDGGNSPLHF
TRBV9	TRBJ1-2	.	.	TGTGCCAGCAGCGGACTCGAGGTTGGAGGCTACACCTTC	CASSGLEVGGYTF
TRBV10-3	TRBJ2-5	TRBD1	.	TGTGCCGGGGGACAGGGGGCTGGTGAGACCCAGTACTTC	CAGGQGAGETQYF
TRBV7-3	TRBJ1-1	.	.	TGTGCCAGCACCCCATACCAGGCGAACACTGAAGCTTTCTTT	CASTPYQANTEAFF
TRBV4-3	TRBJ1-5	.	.	TGCGCCAGCAGCCTGGGCAGCAATCAGCCCCAGCATTTT	CASSLGSNQPQHF
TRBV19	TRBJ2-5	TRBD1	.	TGTGCCAGTAGTATAGGGGGGACAGGGTTCCAAGAGACCCAGTACTTC	CASSIGGTGFQETQYF
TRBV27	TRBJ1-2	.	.	TGTGCCAGCAGTTTGGAGGCAGGGGCTATGAACTATGGCTACACCTTC	CASSLEAGAMNYGYTF
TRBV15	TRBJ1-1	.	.	TGTGCCACCAGCAGAGATATTGGGAGGGAAGCTTTCTTT	CATSRDIGREAFF
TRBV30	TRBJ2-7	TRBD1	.	TGTGCCTGGACCACAGGGGGTTACGAGCAGTACTTC	CAWTTGGYEQYF
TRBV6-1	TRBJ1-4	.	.	TGTGCCAGCAGCAACGCGAGGGCTGGGGAAAAACTGTTTTTT	CASSNARAGEKLFF
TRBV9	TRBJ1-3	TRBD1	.	TGTGCCAGCAGCGGGATGACAGGGGCTGCCGGAAACACCATATATTTT	CASSGMTGAAGNTIYF
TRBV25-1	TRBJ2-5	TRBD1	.	TGTGCCAGCAGTGAATATAGGACAGGGGCGTACCAAGAGACCCAGTACTTC	CASSEYRTGAYQETQYF
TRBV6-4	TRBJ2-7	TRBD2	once	TGTGCCAGCATTCGCCTAGCGGGGCAAATCTACGAGCAGTACTTC	CASIRLAGQIYEQYF
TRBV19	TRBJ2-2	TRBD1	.	TGTGCCAGTAGGACAGGGTTGGGAACCGGGGAGCTGTTTTTT	CASRTGLGTGELFF
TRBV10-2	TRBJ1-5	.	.	TGCGCCAGCAGTGAACAGGGAGGGGGTCAGCCCCAGCATTTT	CASSEQGGGQPQHF
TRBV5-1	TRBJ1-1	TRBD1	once	TGCGCCACCTCCACGGGACAGGGGACGAACACTGAAGCTTTCTTT	CATSTGQGTNTEAFF
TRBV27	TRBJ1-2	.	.	TGTGCCAGCAGCGAACAGGTCCCAACGATCCCAGCTAACTATGGCTACACCTTC	CASSEQVPTIPANYGYTF
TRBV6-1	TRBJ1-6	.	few	TGTGCCAGCAGTGATAGTATCGGGCAGGGTAATTCACCCCTCCACTTT	CASSDSIGQGNSPLHF
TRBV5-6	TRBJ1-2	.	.	TGTGCCAGCAGCGACACAGGGAAGGATGGCTACACCTTC	CASSDTGKDGYTF
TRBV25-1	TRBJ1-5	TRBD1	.	TGTGCCAGCAGTGAAGGGACAGGGTCTTCCCAGCATTTT	CASSEGTGSSQHF